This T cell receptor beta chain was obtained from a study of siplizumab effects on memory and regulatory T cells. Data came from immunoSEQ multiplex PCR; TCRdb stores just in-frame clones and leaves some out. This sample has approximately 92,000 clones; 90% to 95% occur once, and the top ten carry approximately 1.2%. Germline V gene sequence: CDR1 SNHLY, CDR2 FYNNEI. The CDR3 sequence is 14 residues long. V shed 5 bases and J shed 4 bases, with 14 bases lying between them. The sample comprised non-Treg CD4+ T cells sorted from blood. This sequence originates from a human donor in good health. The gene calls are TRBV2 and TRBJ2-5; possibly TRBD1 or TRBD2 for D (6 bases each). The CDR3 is CASSIMGGRETQYF. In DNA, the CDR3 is TGTGCCAGCAGTATTATGGGGGGCCGAGAGACCCAGTACTTC. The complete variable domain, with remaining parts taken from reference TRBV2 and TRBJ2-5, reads EPEVTQTPSHQVTQMGQEVILRCVPISNHLYFYWYRQILGQKVEFLVSFYNNEISEKSEIFDDQFSVERPDGSNFTLKIRSTKLEDSAMYFCASSIMGGRETQYFGPGTRLLVL.